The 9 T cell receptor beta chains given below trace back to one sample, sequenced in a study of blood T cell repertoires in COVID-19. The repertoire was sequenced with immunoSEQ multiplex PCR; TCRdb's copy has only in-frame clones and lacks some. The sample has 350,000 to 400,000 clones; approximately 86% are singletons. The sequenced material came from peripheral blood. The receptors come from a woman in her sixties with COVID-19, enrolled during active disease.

CDR3 region: CASSQDRGLVNTEAFF. CDR3 sequence (DNA): TGCGCCAGCAGCCAAGATAGGGGGCTGGTGAACACTGAAGCTTTCTTT. The genes are TRBV4-3 and TRBJ1-1; TRBD1 matches 7 bases. The germline V gene has CDR1 LGHNA and CDR2 YSLEER. The V gene end was trimmed by 0 bases and the J gene end by 0 bases; junction bases not matched to a gene: 4. The CDR3 runs to 16 residues.

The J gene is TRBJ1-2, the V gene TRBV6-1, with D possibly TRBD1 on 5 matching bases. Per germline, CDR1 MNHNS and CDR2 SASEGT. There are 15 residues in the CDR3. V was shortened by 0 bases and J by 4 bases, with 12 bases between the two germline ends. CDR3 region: CASSEASRAAYGYTF. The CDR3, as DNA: TGTGCCAGCAGTGAAGCGTCCAGGGCCGCCTATGGCTACACCTTC.

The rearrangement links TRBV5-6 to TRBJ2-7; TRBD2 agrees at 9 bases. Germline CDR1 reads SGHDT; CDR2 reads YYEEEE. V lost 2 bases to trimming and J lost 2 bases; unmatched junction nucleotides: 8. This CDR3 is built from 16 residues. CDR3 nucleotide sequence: TGTGCCAGCAGCTTCGTTAGCGGGGGCCTAGCCTACGAGCAGTACTTC. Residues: CASSFVSGGLAYEQYF.

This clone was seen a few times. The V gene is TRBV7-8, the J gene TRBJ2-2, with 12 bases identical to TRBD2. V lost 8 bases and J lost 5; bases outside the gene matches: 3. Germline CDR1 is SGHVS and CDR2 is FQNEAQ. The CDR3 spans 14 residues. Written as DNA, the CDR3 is TGTGCCAGCTCCGGGACTAGCGGGACCGGGGAGCTGTTTTTT. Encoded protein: CASSGTSGTGELFF.

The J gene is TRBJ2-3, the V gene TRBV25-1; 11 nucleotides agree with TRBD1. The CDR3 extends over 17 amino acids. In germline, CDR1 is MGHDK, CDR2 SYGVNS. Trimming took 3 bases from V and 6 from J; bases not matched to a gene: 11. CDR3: CASSDTLPGTGGDTQYF. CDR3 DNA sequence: TGTGCCAGCAGTGATACCCTCCCCGGGACAGGGGGGGATACGCAGTATTTT.

CDR3 sequence reads: CASSFAGNTEAFF. The CDR3 coding sequence is TGTGCCAGCAGTTTCGCAGGGAACACTGAAGCTTTCTTT. The chain links TRBV27 to TRBJ1-1; D is uncertain. The CDR3 sequence is 13 residues long. V gave up 3 bases and J gave up 1 base, with 6 bases separating them. The germline gives CDR1 MNHEY, CDR2 SMNVEV (reference sequence).

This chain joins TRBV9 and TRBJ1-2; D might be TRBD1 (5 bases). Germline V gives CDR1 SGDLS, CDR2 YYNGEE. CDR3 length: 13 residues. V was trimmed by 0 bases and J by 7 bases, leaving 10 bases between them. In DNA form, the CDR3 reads TGTGCCAGCAGCGTAGGGACAAGCTTTGGCTACACCTTC. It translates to CASSVGTSFGYTF.

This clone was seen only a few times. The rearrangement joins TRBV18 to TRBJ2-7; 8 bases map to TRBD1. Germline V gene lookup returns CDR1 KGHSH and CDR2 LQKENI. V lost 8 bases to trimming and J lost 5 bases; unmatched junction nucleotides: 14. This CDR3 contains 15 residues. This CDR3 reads CASLDRAAALNEQYF. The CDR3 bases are TGTGCCAGCCTGGACAGGGCTGCGGCCTTAAACGAGCAGTACTTC.

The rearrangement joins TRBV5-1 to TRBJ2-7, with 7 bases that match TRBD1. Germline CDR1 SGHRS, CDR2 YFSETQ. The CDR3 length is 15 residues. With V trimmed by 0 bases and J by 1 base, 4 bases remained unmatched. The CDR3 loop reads CASSLGGDSSYEQYF. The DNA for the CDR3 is TGCGCCAGCAGCTTGGGAGGGGACAGTTCCTACGAGCAGTACTTC.